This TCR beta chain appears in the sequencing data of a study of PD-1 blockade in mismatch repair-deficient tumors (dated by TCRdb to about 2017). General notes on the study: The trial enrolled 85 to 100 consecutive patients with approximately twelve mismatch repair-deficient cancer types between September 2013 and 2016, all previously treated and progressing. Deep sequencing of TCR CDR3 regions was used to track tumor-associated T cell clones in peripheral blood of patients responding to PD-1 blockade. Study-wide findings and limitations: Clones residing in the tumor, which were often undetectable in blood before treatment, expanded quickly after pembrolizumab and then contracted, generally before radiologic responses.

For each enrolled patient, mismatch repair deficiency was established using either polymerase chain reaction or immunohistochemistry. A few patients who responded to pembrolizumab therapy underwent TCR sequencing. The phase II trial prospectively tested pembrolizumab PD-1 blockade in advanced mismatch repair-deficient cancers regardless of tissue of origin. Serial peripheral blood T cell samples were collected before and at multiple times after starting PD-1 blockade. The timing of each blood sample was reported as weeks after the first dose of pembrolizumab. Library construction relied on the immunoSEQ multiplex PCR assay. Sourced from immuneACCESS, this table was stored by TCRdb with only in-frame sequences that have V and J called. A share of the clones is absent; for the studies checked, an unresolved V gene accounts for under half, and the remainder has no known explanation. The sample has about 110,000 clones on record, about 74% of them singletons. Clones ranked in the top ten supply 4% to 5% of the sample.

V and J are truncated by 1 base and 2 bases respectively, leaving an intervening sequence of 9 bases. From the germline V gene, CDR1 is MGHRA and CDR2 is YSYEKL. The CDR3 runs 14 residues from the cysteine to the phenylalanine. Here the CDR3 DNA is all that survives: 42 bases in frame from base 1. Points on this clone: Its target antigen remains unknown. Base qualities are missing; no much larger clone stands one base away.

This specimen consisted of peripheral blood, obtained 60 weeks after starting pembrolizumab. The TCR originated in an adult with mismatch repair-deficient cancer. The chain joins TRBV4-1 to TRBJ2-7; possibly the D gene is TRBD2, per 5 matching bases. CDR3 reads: CASSQAGTTYEQYF. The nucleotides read TGCGCCAGCAGCCAAGCGGGAACCACCTACGAGCAGTACTTC.